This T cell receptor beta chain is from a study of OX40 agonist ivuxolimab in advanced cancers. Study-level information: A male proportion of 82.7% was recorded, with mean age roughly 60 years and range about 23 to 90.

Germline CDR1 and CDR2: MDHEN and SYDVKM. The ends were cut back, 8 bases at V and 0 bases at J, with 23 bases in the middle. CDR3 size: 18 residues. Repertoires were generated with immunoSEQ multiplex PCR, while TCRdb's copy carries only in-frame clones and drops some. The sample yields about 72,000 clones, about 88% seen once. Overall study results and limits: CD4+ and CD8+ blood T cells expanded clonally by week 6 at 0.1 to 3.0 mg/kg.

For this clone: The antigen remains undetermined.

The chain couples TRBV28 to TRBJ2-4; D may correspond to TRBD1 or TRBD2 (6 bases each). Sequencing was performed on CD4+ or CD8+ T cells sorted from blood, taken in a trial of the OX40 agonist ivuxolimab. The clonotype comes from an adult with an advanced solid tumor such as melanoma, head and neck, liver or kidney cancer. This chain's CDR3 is CASGQLWGVNIAKNIQYF. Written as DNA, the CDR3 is TGTGCCAGCGGACAGTTATGGGGGGTGAATATAGCCAAAAACATTCAGTACTTC.